Listed below are T cell receptor beta chains from one sample, sequenced in a study of regulatory T cells in long-lasting Graves disease. TCRdb re-derived calls from the multiplex PCR reads in MiXCR, one entry per CDR3 protein. Of hundreds of thousands of distinct CDR3 sequences listed, under 25% are singletons. The specimen was peripheral blood mononuclear cells (PBMCs), collected when the disease was refractory, from a patient treated with antithyroid drugs. These receptors all stem from a female donor with Graves disease. The CDR3 runs from the conserved cysteine through the conserved F or W. A D gene is named only where the DNA matches it firmly. Rows give clone size only sometimes, using once, few, many, or a class for an expanded clone.

j_gene,v_gene,abundance,d_gene,CDR3aa,CDR3nt
TRBJ1-4,TRBV15,few,NA,CATSRRGREKLFF,TGTGCCACCAGCAGGCGGGGTAGAGAAAAACTGTTTTTT
TRBJ2-7,TRBV24-1,many,TRBD2,CATSEGTSDEQYF,TGTGCCACCAGTGAAGGGACTAGCGATGAGCAGTACTTC
TRBJ2-1,TRBV7-9,NA,NA,CASSLPGKQFF,TGTGCCAGCAGCTTACCCGGGAAGCAGTTCTTC
TRBJ1-1,TRBV18,NA,TRBD1,CASPPNRGQDTEAFF,TGTGCCAGCCCACCGAATAGGGGACAGGACACTGAAGCTTTCTTT
TRBJ2-7,TRBV12-3/TRBV12-4,few,TRBD2,CASSTWGGGLAGGKTYEQYF,TGTGCCAGCAGTACCTGGGGGGGGGGACTAGCGGGAGGCAAAACCTACGAGCAGTACTTC
TRBJ2-1,TRBV2,NA,NA,CASNKAASYNEQFF,TGTGCCAGCAATAAAGCGGCCTCCTACAATGAGCAGTTCTTC
TRBJ1-2,TRBV2,many,NA,CASSNFYGYTF,TGTGCCAGCAGCAACTTCTATGGCTACACCTTC
TRBJ1-1,TRBV7-9,few,NA,CASSLDRTEAFF,TGTGCCAGCAGCCTCGACAGGACTGAAGCTTTCTTT
TRBJ2-7,TRBV10-2,few,NA,CASSGFSYEQYF,TGCGCCAGCAGTGGTTTTTCCTACGAGCAGTACTTC
TRBJ1-2,TRBV5-6,many,NA,CASSLEVRDYGYTF,TGTGCCAGCAGCTTGGAGGTCAGAGATTATGGCTACACCTTC
TRBJ2-6,TRBV28,many,TRBD2,CASSARLAGGSGANVLTF,TGTGCCAGCAGTGCGCGACTAGCGGGGGGCTCTGGGGCCAACGTCCTGACTTTC
TRBJ2-7,TRBV4-1,few,TRBD2,CASSQDPSGIYEQYF,TGCGCCAGCAGCCAAGACCCTAGCGGGATCTACGAGCAGTACTTC
TRBJ2-5,TRBV20-1,many,TRBD1,CSARGAWDRVDETQYF,TGCAGTGCTAGAGGGGCGTGGGACAGGGTTGACGAGACCCAGTACTTC
TRBJ1-2,TRBV20-1,NA,NA,CSAPVQLAYGYTF,TGCAGTGCTCCTGTACAGCTCGCCTATGGCTACACCTTC
TRBJ1-1,TRBV28,NA,NA,CASGRSMDTEAFF,TGTGCCAGCGGACGGTCCATGGACACTGAAGCTTTCTTT
TRBJ2-7,TRBV29-1,few,TRBD1,CSVAGTGFIEQYF,TGCAGCGTTGCCGGGACAGGGTTTATCGAGCAGTACTTC
TRBJ2-2,TRBV10-3,NA,NA,CAITRAANTGELFF,TGTGCCATCACCCGGGCAGCGAACACCGGGGAGCTGTTTTTT
TRBJ2-7,TRBV7-9,few,TRBD2,CASSLAAGPSYEQYF,TGTGCCAGCAGCCTAGCGGCGGGGCCGTCCTACGAGCAGTACTTC
TRBJ2-5,TRBV5-6,few,TRBD2,CASSLGGTSGETQYF,TGTGCCAGCAGCTTGGGGGGCACTAGCGGGGAGACCCAGTACTTC
TRBJ2-7,TRBV7-2,NA,TRBD1,CASSSSDRVAYEQYF,TGTGCCAGCAGCTCCTCGGACAGGGTAGCCTACGAGCAGTACTTC
TRBJ1-2,TRBV12-3/TRBV12-4,many,NA,CASSSRGGGDYGYTF,TGTGCCAGCAGTTCCCGAGGGGGGGGAGACTATGGCTACACCTTC
TRBJ2-2,TRBV7-9,few,NA,CASSLAPGRSGELFF,TGTGCCAGCAGCTTAGCGCCGGGACGCTCCGGGGAGCTGTTTTTT
TRBJ2-5,TRBV12-3/TRBV12-4,many,NA,CASSFNPGIHPRGQYF,TGTGCCAGCAGTTTCAACCCCGGGATACACCCCAGAGGCCAGTACTTC
TRBJ2-7,TRBV7-9,many,NA,CASSYWGQDPSYEQYF,TGTGCCAGCAGCTACTGGGGGCAGGACCCCTCCTACGAGCAGTACTTC
TRBJ1-4,TRBV5-1,few,NA,CASSLEIGANEKLFF,TGCGCCAGCAGCTTGGAAATAGGGGCTAATGAAAAACTGTTTTTT
TRBJ2-2,TRBV27,NA,TRBD1,CASSPRSGTGYTGELFF,TGTGCCAGCAGTCCACGCTCCGGGACAGGCTACACCGGGGAGCTGTTTTTT
TRBJ2-5,TRBV20-1,NA,TRBD2,CSTQAGGLVLETQYF,TGCAGTACCCAAGCGGGAGGCCTGGTATTAGAGACCCAGTACTTC
TRBJ2-3,TRBV29-1,NA,TRBD1,CSVEEGQGASTDTQYF,TGCAGCGTTGAAGAGGGACAGGGGGCTAGCACAGATACGCAGTATTTT
TRBJ2-3,TRBV2,many,NA,CASSLGPSTDTQYF,TGTGCCAGCAGTCTAGGGCCGAGCACAGATACGCAGTATTTT
TRBJ2-2,TRBV30,NA,NA,CAFVGAGSTGELFF,TGTGCCTTCGTCGGGGCAGGGAGCACCGGGGAGCTGTTTTTT
TRBJ2-5,TRBV4-1,NA,TRBD2,CASSLLAGEETQCF,TGCGCCAGCAGCCTATTAGCGGGAGAAGAGACCCAGTGCTTC